The source of this T cell receptor (beta chain) is a study of Ad26.COV2.S vaccination and SARS-CoV-2 variants (dated by TCRdb to the early 2020s). In terms of the full investigation: Donors in the vaccine arm were drawn from COV1001, a phase I-IIa trial of Ad26.COV2.S in healthy adults that was multicentre, randomized, double-blind and placebo-controlled. Trial participants were randomized into five groups of five: low-dose or high-dose Ad26.COV2.S given once or twice, or placebo on both occasions. Dosing of Ad26.COV2.S was intramuscular, at either 5x10^10 or 1x10^11 viral particles, delivered as one shot or as two shots spaced 56 days apart. TCRbeta repertoire sequencing was used to assess the specificity and breadth of SARS-CoV-2-reactive T cell receptors after Ad26.COV2.S vaccination. The TCR-sequenced set comprised around 30 samples: some 20 Ad26.COV2.S vaccine recipients, 5 placebo recipients and 8 SARS-CoV-2 convalescent individuals. Throughout the experiments and outcome assessment, investigators stayed blinded to trial group allocation.

Study-wide conclusions, independent of this receptor: The study was not powered to compare responses between vaccine doses or regimens. The authors noted that total T cell responses may have been underestimated by the TCR breadth and depth analyses. Spike-specific TCR breadth was higher in Ad26.COV2.S recipients than in placebo recipients (P = 0.0014). After vaccination, substantial breadth of spike-specific CD8+ and CD4+ T cell responses was reported. Vaccine and placebo recipients had comparable non-spike TCR breadth, which fits with the vaccine containing only spike.

The immunoSEQ Assay was the method used to sequence TCRbeta CDR3 regions. After extraction, genomic DNA underwent amplification by bias-controlled multiplex PCR, followed by high-throughput sequencing. The original methods were these. To quantify the absolute abundance of each unique TCRbeta CDR3 region, sequences were collapsed and filtered. T cell fraction was estimated by normalizing TCRbeta template counts to usable DNA, which was measured by amplifying reference genes present in all nucleated cells. Repertoire TCRs were annotated as SARS-CoV-2-specific by exact matching of V gene, CDR3 amino acid sequence and J gene to a known reactive TCR set. The reference SARS-CoV-2 TCR set was obtained from MIRA and was filtered for enrichment in COVID-19-positive ImmuneCODE repertoires, whereby public or cross-reactive TCRs were removed. Drawing on the MIRA antigens, annotated TCRs were analysed further at the level of specific ORF or position within ORF. Breadth was defined as the number of annotated unique rearrangements divided by the total number of unique productive rearrangements, and depth was defined as the summed frequency of the annotated unique rearrangements. TCR breadth was compared between groups using two-sided Wilcoxon rank-sum tests. The source is immuneACCESS, and TCRdb retained only in-frame sequences with V and J called. Part of the clones is not carried over; for the studies checked, unresolved V genes explain less than half of this, and the remainder is unexplained. That table is the source of V, J and clone size, and D and trimming were worked out from the DNA. This sample gives hundreds of thousands of clones in total; around 89% of them show up just once. The ten biggest clones cover roughly 1.5% of the sample.

A word on this clone: Its antigen is currently not known. The input lacks base qualities; no much larger clone sits a single base away.

The sample's treatment or condition, from its label and the paper: roughly 20 received Ad26.COV2.S at low or high dose, single or two shots; 5 received placebo; per-sample allocation not given. For vaccine and placebo recipients, repertoires were sequenced using samples collected on day 63 after the first injection. Cohort 1b enrolled about two dozen adults aged 18-55 years at a single site in Boston, USA, between 29 July and 7 August 2020. Ad26.COV2.S was a replication-incompetent adenovirus type 26 vector that expressed a prefusion-stabilized SARS-CoV-2 spike protein derived from the original Wuhan strain. The clonotype comes from a person aged 18 to 65 who received the Ad26.COV2.S COVID-19 vaccine or a placebo. The input for sequencing was peripheral blood, taken in a trial of Ad26.COV2.S vaccine versus placebo.

The CDR3 is CASSQDQRGGRDEQFF. The sequenced DNA is TGTGCCAGCAGCCAAGATCAGCGGGGGGGCCGTGATGAGCAGTTCTTC. This chain is built from TRBV4-2 and TRBJ2-1; 10 junctional bases match TRBD2. From the germline V gene, CDR1 is LGHNA and CDR2 is YNFKEQ. V is cut back by 0 bases and J by 8 bases, with 7 bases in the junction unmatched. From the cysteine up to the phenylalanine, the CDR3 has a length of 16 residues. The DNA shown is the 48-base CDR3, in frame from base 1.